Below, 27 T cell receptor beta chains from the same sample are listed, as sequenced in a study of cytomegalovirus exposure and HLA in healthy donors (dated by TCRdb to about 2017). Library generation was performed with the immunoSEQ multiplex PCR assay. A mixture of 60 forward primers for TCR Vbeta segments and 13 reverse primers for TCR Jbeta segments was used in the multiplex PCR. As stored in TCRdb, this immuneACCESS dataset retains in-frame rearrangements with V and J assigned. A fraction of the clones does not appear; measured against another copy, unresolved V genes explain less than half of the discrepancy, and the remainder lacks a known reason. The sample table holds over 100,000 clones, of which 63% were seen once. 4.5% to 5% of the sample lies in the top ten. The sequencing input was PBMCs. The origin of the receptors is a human donor in good health.

CDR3 sequence (DNA): TGCAGCGTTGATCCAAAGGGACTAGCGGGAGGGGAAAATGAGCAGTTCTTC. It codes for CSVDPKGLAGGENEQFF. The rearrangement links TRBV29-1 to TRBJ2-1; 16 bases align to TRBD2. This CDR3 is 17 amino acids long. Germline CDR1 reads SQVTM; CDR2 reads ANQGSEA. Trimming at V came to 3 bases and at J to 7 bases, leaving 9 bases not matched to a gene.

Only a few counts were recorded for this clone. This chain joins TRBV29-1 and TRBJ2-1; 10 bases match TRBD2. The CDR3 spans 14 residues. J gave up 3 bases and V 5 bases, and 4 bases lay outside the gene matches. Germline lookup yields CDR1 SQVTM and CDR2 ANQGSEA. The CDR3 DNA sequence: TGCAGCGTTTATAGCGGGAGGCGCTACAATGAGCAGTTCTTC. Its translation: CSVYSGRRYNEQFF.

In this sample, this clone turned up a few times. The genes are TRBV4-2 and TRBJ1-1; D is possibly TRBD1 (5 bases). Germline CDR1 and CDR2: LGHNA and YNFKEQ. The V end was cut by 1 base, the J end by 5 bases, with 14 bases between. CDR3 length: 15 amino acids. CDR3 in amino acids: CASSQGTGLQTEAFF. CDR3 coding DNA: TGTGCCAGCAGCCAAGGTACGGGACTCCAGACTGAAGCTTTCTTT.

The J gene is TRBJ2-7, the V gene TRBV7-9; 9 bases line up with TRBD1. The CDR3 has 15 residues. The ends lost 6 bases at V and 1 base at J; junction bases unmatched: 7. The germline V gene has CDR1 SEHNR and CDR2 FQNEAQ (reference sequence). The CDR3 DNA follows: TGTGCCAGCAGGCCCGGACAGGGGACGTCCTACGAGCAGTACTTC. Translation: CASRPGQGTSYEQYF.

This sequence joins TRBV5-1 and TRBJ2-2, with 13 bases fitting TRBD2. Germline V gene sequence: CDR1 SGHRS, CDR2 YFSETQ. The V gene end was trimmed by 5 bases and the J gene end by 5 bases; junction bases not matched to a gene: 6. The CDR3 is made up of 16 amino acids. CDR3 nucleotides: TGCGCCAGCAGTCAGGGGGGACTAGCGGGAACCGGGGAGCTGTTTTTT. As protein: CASSQGGLAGTGELFF.

V and J are TRBV28 and TRBJ2-3, with 10 bases fitting TRBD2. V was clipped by 6 bases and J by 0 bases; unmatched bases: 15. The CDR3 has 19 amino acids. Germline V lookup: CDR1 MDHEN, CDR2 SYDVKM. The CDR3: CASSLYSPWTSGSTDTQYF. In DNA form, the CDR3 reads TGTGCCAGCAGCCTATATTCCCCATGGACTAGCGGAAGCACAGATACGCAGTATTTT.

The gene calls are TRBV7-8 and TRBJ2-7; D not resolved. Germline V gene data show CDR1 as SGHVS and CDR2 as FQNEAQ. Trimming stripped 4 bases from V and 3 bases from J, with 4 bases between. The CDR3 has 11 residues. This CDR3 reads CASSSRYEQYF. CDR3 nucleotide sequence: TGTGCCAGCAGCTCCCGCTACGAGCAGTACTTC.

The chain recombines TRBV6-1 with TRBJ2-7; TRBD2 agrees at 11 bases. Germline V CDR1 and CDR2: MNHNS, SASEGT. This CDR3 region has 14 residues. The junction had 7 bases not matched to a gene; V was cut back by 6 bases and J by 6 bases. The CDR3 DNA is TGTGCCAGCAGCGCTAGCGGGAGGATGTGCGAGCAGTACTTC. This encodes CASSASGRMCEQYF.

The genes are TRBV10-3 and TRBJ1-1, with TRBD1 as a possible D gene (6 bases). V lost 6 bases and J 8 bases, leaving 16 bases between the germline ends. This CDR3 contains 13 residues. Germline V CDR1 and CDR2: ENHRY, SYGVKD. CDR3 sequence: CAIREGGRDEAFF. The CDR3 DNA reads TGTGCCATCAGAGAGGGGGGGAGAGACGAAGCTTTCTTT.

This clone has more than one count but fewer than ten. The rearrangement joins TRBV2 to TRBJ2-5; TRBD2 might be the D (6 bases). This CDR3 comprises 14 residues. V was cut by 7 bases and J by 13 bases, with 25 bases left in between. The V gene's germline CDR1 is SNHLY and CDR2 FYNNEI. DNA for the CDR3: TGTGCCAGCACCGAAAGGAGGGTCGGAGGCGGTTGGTACTTC. Translation: CASTERRVGGGWYF.

This clone was seen more than once but under ten times. The chain carries TRBV20-1 and TRBJ2-7, with D possibly matching TRBD2 (5 bases). V lost 6 bases, J lost 2 bases, and 5 bases lay in between. The CDR3 has 10 amino acids. The V gene's germline CDR1 is DFQATT and CDR2 SNEGSKA (reference sequence). The DNA of the CDR3 is TGCAGTGCGACTACCTACGAGCAGTACTTC. Residues: CSATTYEQYF.

The rearrangement links TRBV5-1 to TRBJ2-7; 10 nucleotides align to TRBD1. V was pared by 0 bases and J by 0 bases, with 3 bases of the junction left unmatched. Germline V lookup: CDR1 SGHRS, CDR2 YFSETQ. The CDR3 covers 16 residues. The CDR3 DNA reads as TGCGCCAGCAGCTTGGGACAGGGGGCGAGCTCCTACGAGCAGTACTTC. Encoded protein: CASSLGQGASSYEQYF.

CDR3 amino acids: CASSSRGPYEQYF. The CDR3 region has the DNA TGTGCCAGCAGCTCCAGGGGCCCCTACGAGCAGTACTTC. V usage is TRBV28 and J usage is TRBJ2-7; possible D gene TRBD1, 6 bases. CDR1 and CDR2 (germline): MDHEN, SYDVKM. CDR3 length: 13 amino acids. V was shortened by 6 bases and J by 2 bases, with 11 bases between the two germline ends.

The CDR3 bases are TGTGCCAGTAGTAGGACTCTAGTCGCCTACGAGCAGTACTTC. Protein sequence: CASSRTLVAYEQYF. V usage is TRBV19 and J usage is TRBJ2-7; D might be TRBD2 (5 bases). The CDR3 totals 14 residues. V was cut by 4 bases and J by 2 bases, with 12 bases left in between. Germline-derived CDR1 and CDR2 are LNHDA and SQIVND (reference sequence). The full variable domain, completed using reference TRBV19 and TRBJ2-7, is DGGITQSPKYLFRKEGQNVTLSCEQNLNHDAMYWYRQDPGQGLRLIYYSQIVNDFQKGDIAEGYSVSREKKESFPLTVTSAQKNPTAFYLCASSRTLVAYEQYFGPGTRLTVT.

The chain uses TRBV7-3 and TRBJ2-2, with 12 bases lining up with TRBD2. Germline V lookup: CDR1 SGHTA, CDR2 FQGTGA. The CDR3 length is 15 residues. V shed 5 bases, J shed 5 bases, and the junction held 3 bases outside the gene matches. CDR3 bases: TGTGCCAGCAGCCGGACTAGCGGGATAACCGGGGAGCTGTTTTTT. Translating it yields CASSRTSGITGELFF.

The chain employs TRBV11-2 and TRBJ2-1, with TRBD2 as a possible D gene (6 bases). CDR3 length: 17 amino acids. Germline-derived CDR1 and CDR2 are SGHAT and FQNNGV. Trimming removed 3 bases at V and 0 bases at J, with 15 bases between. In nucleotides, the CDR3 is TGTGCCAGCAGCTTCCCTCTAGCGAGCGTCTCCTACAATGAGCAGTTCTTC. This codes for CASSFPLASVSYNEQFF.

The table lists this clone with a count of one. The chain is built from TRBV29-1 and TRBJ2-5; 7 nucleotides line up with TRBD1. Germline V gene sequence: CDR1 SQVTM, CDR2 ANQGSEA. The CDR3 totals 13 residues. After removal of 4 bases from V and 11 bases from J, the junction contained 13 bases not matched to a gene. CDR3 nucleotides: TGCAGCGTTGCAGAGACAGGGCCGGGACGACAGTACTTC. It translates to CSVAETGPGRQYF. The complete variable domain, with remaining parts taken from reference TRBV29-1 and TRBJ2-5, reads SAVISQKPSRDICQRGTSLTIQCQVDSQVTMMFWYRQQPGQSLTLIATANQGSEATYESGFVIDKFPISRPNLTFSTLTVSNMSPEDSSIYLCSVAETGPGRQYFGPGTRLLVL.

The chain is built from TRBV2 and TRBJ2-2; 7 bases line up with TRBD2. The CDR3 has 19 residues. The germline V gene has CDR1 SNHLY and CDR2 FYNNEI. J was trimmed by 5 bases and V by 0 bases; bases with no gene match: 15. The CDR3 here is CASSEAWRLAAFFTGELFF. Written as DNA, the CDR3 is TGTGCCAGCAGTGAAGCGTGGCGGCTAGCGGCGTTTTTTACCGGGGAGCTGTTTTTT.

This clone was observed a few times. The chain recombines TRBV15 with TRBJ1-1; D ambiguous. CDR3 size: 14 residues. The V gene's germline CDR1 is LNHNV and CDR2 YYDKDF (reference sequence). V was clipped by 0 bases and J by 4 bases, with 9 bases between them. Here the CDR3 DNA reads TGTGCCACCAGCAGAGAATCGGGAGGCACTGAAGCTTTCTTT. This gives the protein CATSRESGGTEAFF.

The rearrangement links TRBV19 to TRBJ2-7, with 13 bases that match TRBD2. Germline-derived CDR1 and CDR2 are LNHDA and SQIVND (reference sequence). V trimming: 5 bases; J trimming: 4 bases; junction bases outside the gene matches: 8. The CDR3 sequence is 16 residues long. CDR3 sequence (DNA): TGTGCCAGTAGTTCCCGGACTAGCGGGAGAAAGTACGAGCAGTACTTC. As protein: CASSSRTSGRKYEQYF. Using reference TRBV19 and TRBJ2-7 for the parts outside the CDR3, the full variable domain is DGGITQSPKYLFRKEGQNVTLSCEQNLNHDAMYWYRQDPGQGLRLIYYSQIVNDFQKGDIAEGYSVSREKKESFPLTVTSAQKNPTAFYLCASSSRTSGRKYEQYFGPGTRLTVT.

This clone has just one count. This rearrangement joins TRBV5-6 to TRBJ2-7, with D possibly matching TRBD2 (5 bases). CDR1 SGHDT and CDR2 YYEEEE come from the germline V gene. Trimming shortened V by 0 bases and J by 2 bases, and 12 bases separated the two germline ends. This CDR3 has 15 amino acids. The CDR3 sequence: CASSLVPGTAYEQYF. The DNA for the CDR3 is TGTGCCAGCAGCTTGGTTCCGGGAACCGCCTACGAGCAGTACTTC. The full variable domain, rest sourced from reference TRBV5-6 and TRBJ2-7, is DAGVTQSPTHLIKTRGQQVTLRCSPKSGHDTVSWYQQALGQGPQFIFQYYEEEERQRGNFPDRFSGHQFPNYSSELNVNALLLGDSALYLCASSLVPGTAYEQYFGPGTRLTVT.

A few counts support this clone. The CDR3 loop is CASSPPGQGAGKLFF. The CDR3 DNA sequence: TGTGCCAGCTCACCCCCGGGACAGGGGGCAGGAAAACTGTTTTTT. The chain is built from TRBV18 and TRBJ1-4; 12 positions agree with TRBD1. The ends lost 3 bases at V and 10 bases at J; junction bases unmatched: 6. The length of the CDR3 is 15 residues. Germline CDR1 reads KGHSH; CDR2 reads LQKENI.

The chain recombines TRBV30 with TRBJ1-1, with unresolved D. Deletions cut 2 bases from V and 6 bases from J, with 13 bases between. The CDR3 consists of 13 residues. CDR1 is GTSNPN, CDR2 SVGIG, per germline (reference sequence). CDR3 in DNA: TGTGCCTGGAGTCGGGGTGGAGGCCCTGAAGCTTTCTTT. Protein: CAWSRGGGPEAFF. The full variable domain, completed using reference TRBV30 and TRBJ1-1, is SQTIHQWPATLVQPVGSPLSLECTVEGTSNPNLYWYRQAAGRGLQLLFYSVGIGQISSEVPQNLSASRPQDRQFILSSKKLLLSDSGFYLCAWSRGGGPEAFFGQGTRLTVV.

The chain is built from TRBV28 and TRBJ2-2; D possibly corresponds to TRBD1 (5 bases). Trimming left V 6 bases short and J 4 bases short, with 18 bases between. This CDR3 comprises 16 residues. Per germline, CDR1 MDHEN and CDR2 SYDVKM. The CDR3 reads CASSIPLDRSTGELFF. DNA of the CDR3: TGTGCCAGCAGCATCCCATTAGACAGATCCACCGGGGAGCTGTTTTTT.

The V and J genes are TRBV11-2 and TRBJ2-3; 14 bases map to TRBD2. Germline V lookup: CDR1 SGHAT, CDR2 FQNNGV. CDR3 length: 16 amino acids. After removal of 2 bases from V and 4 bases from J, the junction contained 2 bases not matched to a gene. The CDR3: CASSLRLAGGADTQYF. CDR3 in DNA: TGTGCCAGCAGCTTAAGACTAGCGGGAGGGGCAGATACGCAGTATTTT.

The chain couples TRBV30 to TRBJ2-7; weak D call: TRBD1 (7 bases). Germline V gene lookup returns CDR1 GTSNPN and CDR2 SVGIG (reference sequence). The CDR3 runs to 15 residues. The V end was cut by 0 bases, the J end by 4 bases, with 16 bases between. CDR3 nucleotide sequence: TGTGCCTGGAGTGTACGGTCAGGGGGGAATTACGAGCAGTACTTC. It translates to CAWSVRSGGNYEQYF. The whole variable domain, remainder taken from reference TRBV30 and TRBJ2-7, is SQTIHQWPATLVQPVGSPLSLECTVEGTSNPNLYWYRQAAGRGLQLLFYSVGIGQISSEVPQNLSASRPQDRQFILSSKKLLLSDSGFYLCAWSVRSGGNYEQYFGPGTRLTVT.

The chain is built from TRBV11-1 and TRBJ2-2; TRBD2 agrees at 9 bases. Germline lookup yields CDR1 SGHAT and CDR2 FQDESV (reference sequence). Losses at the gene ends were 4 bases for V and 5 bases for J; bases not matched to a gene: 5. The CDR3 is 15 residues long. The CDR3 nucleotides read TGTGCCAGCAGCTCCATTAGCGGGGGAACCGGGGAGCTGTTTTTT. This translates into CASSSISGGTGELFF.